Given below is one TCR beta chain in context. Its specific antigen is unknown. No clone much larger than this one lies a single base away; base qualities are absent. The data stem from a study of PD-L1 blockade in urothelial cancer listed by TCRdb under 2017. In terms of the full investigation: All patients started therapy in about 2014 and received atezolizumab 1,200 mg intravenously every 3 weeks. Durable clinical benefit was defined as a progression-free survival longer than 6 months, and TCR features were additionally tested against progression-free survival and overall survival. An exploratory multi-omic analysis was conducted of the somatic, immune and clinical correlates of response to PD-L1 blockade with atezolizumab in urothelial cancer. In the same patients who had TCR sequencing, pretreatment tumors also underwent whole exome sequencing and RNA sequencing. Several patients reached durable clinical benefit, while some 19 patients did not. Pretreatment blood TCR-seq was available for nearly 30 patients, at least one posttreatment blood collection was obtained for roughly 24 patients, and tumor TCR-seq was available for roughly 24 patients. Pretreatment tumor samples, along with matched peripheral blood serially collected before and after atezolizumab treatment, were subjected to TCR sequencing. Patients had an ECOG performance status of 0 or 1 and had received between 0 and 3 prior chemotherapy regimens. About 90% of the 29 patients were identified as males with urothelial cancer of bladder origin, and a prior smoking history was reported by 18 of 29 patients. Blood samples were analyzed at 3 weeks after treatment start (second dose) and at 6 weeks after treatment start. Blood samples gave median yields of approximately 130,000 T cells and 65,000 to 85,000 unique TCRs, along with a median clonality of 0.080.

The paper's findings and limits, for the study overall: Because of the small sample size (n ≈ 27) and the many exploratory analyses performed, the results are intended to be regarded as hypothesis-generating. A pretreatment peripheral blood TCR clonality below the median was linked to improved progression-free and overall survival. Patients with durable benefit showed greater expansion of tumor-associated TCR clones in peripheral blood 3 weeks after starting treatment (n ≈ 20, p = 0.022).

The cohort included about 27 patients with locally advanced or metastatic urothelial carcinoma who were treated at Memorial Sloan Kettering on a trial protocol. Peripheral blood mononuclear cells were collected pretreatment and during treatment, with between 1 and 8 total time points obtained per patient. The Qiagen DNeasy Blood extraction kit was used to purify genomic DNA from total PBMCs and from tumor samples. Collected pretreatment and during treatment, PBMCs were isolated and stored as previously described. The CDR3 starts with the cysteine, ends with the phenylalanine, and has 18 residues. Only the CDR3 DNA is retained, 54 bases long and in frame from the first base. The V end gives up 3 bases and the J end 4 bases, leaving 11 bases in the junction not matched to a gene. The germline V gene encodes CDR1 SGHRS and CDR2 YFSETQ. Synthetic TCR analog templates were spiked into each PCR to estimate absolute template abundance from read counts. The immunoSEQ assay was used to amplify TCRbeta CDR3 regions from genomic DNA with bias-controlled V and J gene primers. Rearranged TCRbeta segments were sequenced at approximately 20X coverage. In the original analysis: Sequencing errors were corrected by clustering and CDR3s were annotated against IMGT to assign V, D and J genes. Out-of-frame and stop-codon sequences were excluded, and only productive TCRbeta rearrangements were used in downstream analyses. Clonality was computed as one minus Shannon entropy normalized by the log of the number of unique productive sequences. Fisher's exact test with Benjamini-Hochberg correction, at a threshold of adjusted p below 0.01, was used to find clones that differed between time points or between blood and tumor. TCRdb stores this immuneACCESS table with in-frame sequences only. Part of the clones is absent; in the studies checked, under half of the shortfall reflects unresolved V genes, and no reason is known for the rest. V and J calls and clone size are those listed in that table; D and trimming were worked out from the DNA. This sample holds roughly 36,000 clones; approximately 90% were observed only once. In total, the top ten clones hold around 2% of the sample.

The receptor comes from a man aged 55 to 70 with urothelial cancer. The sample in question was PBMCs, obtained around atezolizumab (anti-PD-L1) treatment. The rearranged chain carries TRBV5-1 and TRBJ2-6, and 9 bases in between align with TRBD1. CDR3 loop: CASSSSPGTGFGANVLTF. In nucleotides, the sequence is TGCGCCAGCAGCTCTAGCCCCGGGACAGGGTTCGGGGCCAACGTCCTGACTTTC.